This TCR beta chain is from a study of blood T cells in healthy people across ages. In its sample, this clonotype was seen many times. Mismatch with germline at one junction end may stem from a read error. Through a sample-barcoded 5' primer and a J-beta primer mix, a second PCR was run for roughly 6 to 12 cycles. A single record per CDR3 protein comes from TCRdb applying MiXCR to the 5' RACE reads. The sample has fewer than 2,000,000 distinct CDR3 sequences; about 35% are singletons. The germline CDR1 and CDR2 sequences are SGHTA and FQGTGA. The CDR3 is 13 amino acids. The chain has TRBV7-3 and TRBJ2-7; 7 bases line up with TRBD1. The source of this sequence is a woman in her 30s in good health. Sequencing used blood. The CDR3 DNA reads TGTGCCAGCAGCGTAACAGGGGACTACGAGCAGTACTTC. Protein product: CASSVTGDYEQYF.